The 15 T cell receptor beta chains given below trace back to one sample, sequenced in a study of T cells in Graves' hyperthyroidism and ophthalmopathy. TCR beta CDR3 region amplification was performed from RNA transcripts. TCR CDR3 regions were first amplified by RT-PCR with HTBI primers. One entry per CDR3 protein results from TCRdb running MiXCR on the multiplex PCR reads. This sample yields around 500,000 distinct CDR3 sequences, of which around a fifth are seen a single time; 45% to 50% belongs to the top ten. The sample was blood. These receptors were obtained from a woman aged 70-85 years with Graves' ophthalmopathy.

Details on this clonotype: The junction departs from germline at one end; a sequencing error may be responsible. The rearrangement uses TRBV10-3 and TRBJ1-1; D unresolved. The CDR3 spans 14 residues. Germline values: CDR1 ENHRY, CDR2 SYGVKD. CDR3 region: CAISRSLMNTEALF. CDR3 DNA: TGTGCCATCAGCCGGTCCCTCATGAACACTGAAGCTCTCTTT.

The chain joins TRBV19 to TRBJ1-6; D ambiguous. CDR1 and CDR2 (germline): LNHDA, SQIVND (reference sequence). The CDR3 runs 14 residues. V lost 7 bases and J 6 bases, leaving 13 bases between the germline ends. CDR3 coding DNA: TGTGCCAGTACCTCGGGCTGGTTTAATTCACCCCTCCACTTT. Translation: CASTSGWFNSPLHF.

This clonotype showed up just a few times. The CDR3 nucleotides are TGTGCCAGCAGCCAAAATAGGCTGGACAGGGCGAACACTGAAGCTTTCTTT. As protein: CASSQNRLDRANTEAFF. This sequence joins TRBV7-9 and TRBJ1-1, with 8 positions matching TRBD1. Per germline, CDR1 SEHNR and CDR2 FQNEAQ (reference sequence). J gave up 1 base and V 5 bases, and 12 bases lay outside the gene matches. This CDR3 is 17 amino acids long.

The chain links TRBV7-9 to TRBJ2-2; the match to TRBD2 covers 12 bases. V dropped 6 bases and J dropped 4; count of bases not matched to a gene: 6. The CDR3 contains 16 residues. The germline V gene has CDR1 SEHNR and CDR2 FQNEAQ (reference sequence). The CDR3 spells CASRPPSGRATGELFF. In DNA, the CDR3 is TGTGCCAGCAGGCCTCCTAGCGGGAGGGCCACCGGGGAGCTGTTTTTT. Together with reference TRBV7-9 and TRBJ2-2, the CDR3 gives the full variable domain: DTGVSQNPRHKITKRGQNVTFRCDPISEHNRLYWYRQTLGQGPEFLTYFQNEAQLEKSRLLSDRFSAERPKGSFSTLEIQRTEQGDSAMYLCASRPPSGRATGELFFGEGSRLTVL.

The sample holds a few counts of this clonotype. The chain combines TRBV20-1 with TRBJ2-7; D may correspond to TRBD1 or TRBD2 (6 bases each). The CDR3 has 16 amino acids. CDR1 is DFQATT, CDR2 SNEGSKA, per germline (reference sequence). V shed 0 bases and J shed 0 bases, with 15 bases lying between them. The CDR3, as DNA: TGCAGTGCTAGAGAATTTGGAGGGGGAAGCTCCTACGAGCAGTACTTC. It codes for CSAREFGGGSSYEQYF.

Many counts were recorded for this clonotype. The genes are TRBV11-2 and TRBJ2-7; 12 bases are a match to TRBD2. Germline CDR1 is SGHAT and CDR2 is FQNNGV. The CDR3 is made up of 14 amino acids. V trimming: 5 bases; J trimming: 2 bases; junction bases outside the gene matches: 1. DNA for the CDR3: TGTGCCAGCAGCCTAGCGGGAGGGGCCTACGAGCAGTACTTC. Its translation is CASSLAGGAYEQYF. The full variable domain, its missing parts supplied by reference TRBV11-2 and TRBJ2-7, is EAGVAQSPRYKIIEKRQSVAFWCNPISGHATLYWYQQILGQGPKLLIQFQNNGVVDDSQLPKDRFSAERLKGVDSTLKIQPAKLEDSAVYLCASSLAGGAYEQYFGPGTRLTVT.

This clonotype was counted at least ten times. The V gene is TRBV12-3 or TRBV12-4, the J gene TRBJ2-7; 7 bases agree with TRBD1. V was pared by 2 bases and J by 4 bases, with 5 bases of the junction left unmatched. CDR3 size: 14 residues. CDR3 DNA: TGTGCCAGCAGTTTACAGGGGGAGAGGTACGAGCAGTACTTC. It encodes CASSLQGERYEQYF.

This chain uses TRBV5-1 with TRBJ2-7, with 14 bases fitting TRBD2. The germline gives CDR1 SGHRS, CDR2 YFSETQ. The V and J ends lost 4 bases and 4 bases, in that order; junction bases with no gene match: 16. This CDR3 is 19 amino acids long. The CDR3 loop reads CASSGSGLAGVSQTYEQYF. DNA for the CDR3: TGCGCCAGCAGCGGTTCGGGACTAGCGGGAGTGTCTCAAACGTACGAGCAGTACTTC.

This clonotype was detected only a few times. The rearrangement links TRBV24-1 to TRBJ2-7; 8 bases are a match to TRBD1. CDR3 size: 14 residues. Germline lookup yields CDR1 KGHDR and CDR2 SFDVKD. Trimming removed 6 bases from V and 5 bases from J; junction bases left unmatched: 8. CDR3 loop: CATSIGQGVNEQYF. In DNA form, the CDR3 reads TGTGCCACCAGTATAGGACAGGGAGTTAACGAGCAGTACTTC.

This clonotype showed up just a few times. The chain uses TRBV25-1 and TRBJ2-7; no definite D call. CDR3 size: 12 residues. V gave up 3 bases and J gave up 4 bases, with 7 bases separating them. Germline CDR1 and CDR2: MGHDK and SYGVNS. The CDR3 loop reads CASSDIGYEQYF. In DNA, the CDR3 is TGTGCCAGCAGTGATATCGGGTACGAGCAGTACTTC.

The sample holds a few counts of this clonotype. The rearrangement uses TRBV15 and TRBJ2-1; 8 bases line up with TRBD1. The CDR3 totals 14 residues. The V gene end was trimmed by 0 bases and the J gene end by 6 bases; junction bases not matched to a gene: 1. Per germline, CDR1 LNHNV and CDR2 YYDKDF (reference sequence). CDR3 bases: TGTGCCACCAGCAGAGAAGACAGGGGCAATGAGCAGTTCTTC. The encoded protein is CATSREDRGNEQFF.

This clonotype has ten or more counts. The chain couples TRBV12-3 or TRBV12-4 to TRBJ1-5; the D is unclear. Trimming stripped 5 bases from V and 7 bases from J, with 12 bases between. The CDR3 runs 13 residues. CDR3 in amino acids: CASSPSLGQPQHF. CDR3 sequence (DNA): TGTGCCAGCAGTCCTTCCCTTGGGCAGCCCCAGCATTTT.

Many counts were recorded for this clonotype. The chain employs TRBV28 and TRBJ2-7; a possible D gene is TRBD2 (7 bases). Trimming shortened V by 6 bases and J by 2 bases, and 17 bases separated the two germline ends. The CDR3 totals 15 residues. CDR1 and CDR2 (germline): MDHEN, SYDVKM. The CDR3 DNA reads as TGTGCCAGCAGCGGAGGGGGGGTACCCCCCTACGAGCAGTACTTC. This codes for CASSGGGVPPYEQYF.

Turning to this clonotype: An end of the junction does not agree with germline; a read error may underlie this. The rearrangement uses TRBV3-1 and TRBJ2-7; D ambiguous. Germline CDR1 reads LGHDT; CDR2 reads YNNKEL (reference sequence). This CDR3 region has 11 residues. In DNA form, the CDR3 reads TGTGCCAGCAGCCAAATAGGCGAGCAGCACTTC. It codes for CASSQIGEQHF.

The chain joins TRBV6-1 to TRBJ2-1; TRBD2 matches at 10 bases. Germline assignment: CDR1 MNHNS and CDR2 SASEGT. The CDR3 totals 17 residues. V dropped 6 bases and J dropped 8; count of bases not matched to a gene: 16. This chain's CDR3 is CASSLLTSAGGPDEQFF. As DNA, the CDR3 is TGTGCCAGCAGCCTTCTTACTTCAGCGGGAGGGCCGGATGAGCAGTTCTTC.